A selection of T cell receptor beta chains follows, all from one sample in a study of blood T cell repertoires in COVID-19. Profiling relied on immunoSEQ multiplex PCR, and the TCRdb table lists in-frame clones only, not all of them. Altogether 90,000 to 100,000 clones are present, about 80% being singletons, with the ten largest covering around 18%. The sample taken for sequencing was peripheral blood. The receptor set was obtained from a man at least 80 years old with acute or convalescent COVID-19. Each CDR3 is given with its conserved first and last residue. D genes are given only for firm matches. Expanded clones are given a class, and other clones once, few, many or no size at all.

j_gene,d_gene,v_gene,abundance,CDR3aa,CDR3nt
TRBJ2-1,NA,TRBV12-3/TRBV12-4,NA,CASSSNEQFF,TGTGCCAGCAGCTCGAATGAGCAGTTCTTC
TRBJ2-7,TRBD1,TRBV5-1,NA,CASNHPGQGTYEQYF,TGCGCCAGCAATCACCCGGGACAGGGAACCTACGAGCAGTACTTC
TRBJ2-2,TRBD2,TRBV5-1,few,CASSLKGGANTGELFF,TGCGCCAGCAGCCTCAAGGGAGGGGCGAACACCGGGGAGCTGTTTTTT
TRBJ1-1,TRBD1,TRBV29-1,once,CSVGQGDRTEAFF,TGCAGCGTTGGACAGGGGGATCGCACTGAAGCTTTCTTT
TRBJ1-2,TRBD1,TRBV28,NA,CASLRGQGYTF,TGTGCCAGCCTCAGGGGGCAAGGCTACACCTTC
TRBJ1-2,NA,TRBV7-8,NA,CASSLNGPGYTF,TGTGCCAGCAGCTTAAACGGTCCTGGCTACACCTTC
TRBJ1-1,NA,TRBV7-8,NA,CASSLQNTEAFF,TGTGCCAGCAGCTTACAGAACACTGAAGCTTTCTTT
TRBJ2-1,TRBD1,TRBV27,NA,CASSSPGQGAWEQFF,TGTGCCAGCAGTTCACCGGGACAGGGGGCATGGGAGCAGTTCTTC
TRBJ2-7,NA,TRBV4-3,NA,CASSQGRRTATEQYF,TGCGCCAGCAGCCAAGGGAGGCGGACAGCGACCGAGCAGTACTTC
TRBJ2-4,NA,TRBV6-5,NA,CASRGLEAKNIQYF,TGTGCCAGCAGGGGACTCGAAGCCAAAAACATTCAGTACTTC
TRBJ1-1,NA,TRBV28,NA,CASSPQGPTEAFF,TGTGCCAGCAGTCCACAGGGCCCCACTGAAGCTTTCTTT
TRBJ2-7,TRBD1,TRBV5-1,NA,CASSSTGVYEQYF,TGCGCCAGCAGCTCAACAGGGGTCTACGAGCAGTACTTC
TRBJ1-3,NA,TRBV10-2,few,CASTRVGGNTIYF,TGCGCCAGCACGAGGGTCGGAGGAAACACCATATATTTT
TRBJ1-3,NA,TRBV5-1,NA,CASSFSGPPTGNTIYF,TGCGCCAGCAGCTTCTCAGGCCCCCCCACTGGAAACACCATATATTTT
TRBJ1-1,NA,TRBV5-1,NA,CASSTRTVNTEAFF,TGCGCCAGCAGCACTAGGACAGTGAACACTGAAGCTTTCTTT
TRBJ2-7,TRBD1,TRBV13,NA,CASSSFDRVLSSYEQYF,TGTGCCAGCAGCTCGTTCGACAGGGTACTTAGCTCCTACGAGCAGTACTTC
TRBJ2-1,TRBD2,TRBV5-4,NA,CASSLEWTAGGWNEQFF,TGTGCCAGCAGCTTGGAGTGGACAGCGGGAGGTTGGAATGAGCAGTTCTTC
TRBJ2-3,TRBD2,TRBV4-3,NA,CASSQVGLARVTDTQYF,TGCGCCAGCAGCCAAGTCGGACTAGCGAGAGTCACAGATACGCAGTATTTT
TRBJ2-7,TRBD2,TRBV27,NA,CASSPTRLAGGEQYF,TGTGCCAGCAGTCCGACCAGACTAGCGGGAGGCGAGCAGTACTTC
TRBJ2-1,NA,TRBV18,NA,CASSPRTTYNEQFF,TGTGCCAGCTCACCTCGGACTACCTACAATGAGCAGTTCTTC
TRBJ1-1,TRBD1,TRBV6-2/TRBV6-3,NA,CASSQRTGTLNTEAFF,TGTGCCAGCAGCCAAAGGACAGGCACCTTGAACACTGAAGCTTTCTTT
TRBJ2-1,NA,TRBV4-3,NA,CASSQGRTESSYNEQFF,TGCGCCAGCAGCCAAGGGAGGACGGAGAGCTCCTACAATGAGCAGTTCTTC
TRBJ2-7,NA,TRBV13,once,CASSRPGDYEQYF,TGTGCCAGCAGCCGCCCCGGGGACTACGAGCAGTACTTC
TRBJ2-7,TRBD1,TRBV5-1,NA,CASSPGQGWYEQYF,TGCGCCAGCAGCCCAGGACAGGGTTGGTACGAGCAGTACTTC
TRBJ2-2,NA,TRBV12-2,few,CASRLGELMWRGIYNTGELFF,TGTGCAAGTCGCTTAGGGGAATTGATGTGGCGGGGAATTTACAACACCGGGGAGCTGTTTTTT
TRBJ2-3,NA,TRBV9,NA,CASSELGRLQSSTDTQYF,TGTGCCAGCAGCGAGCTGGGCAGGCTACAGTCTAGCACAGATACGCAGTATTTT
TRBJ2-1,TRBD2,TRBV10-3,NA,CAIGGGAYNEQFF,TGTGCCATCGGCGGGGGGGCGTATAATGAGCAGTTCTTC
TRBJ2-3,TRBD2,TRBV5-1,NA,CASSPGWGGGTSSTDTQYF,TGCGCCAGCAGCCCCGGTTGGGGGGGAGGAACCTCTAGCACAGATACGCAGTATTTT